Shown below are 21 T cell receptor beta chains from a single sample sequenced in a study of blood T cell repertoires in COVID-19. Profiled with immunoSEQ multiplex PCR; TCRdb holds only in-frame clones, not every one. The sample yields 150,000 to 200,000 clones, just over 90% seen once. The material sequenced was peripheral blood. The receptors shown here come from a woman aged 60-70 years with COVID-19, enrolled during active disease.

This clone showed up just a few times. The chain recombines TRBV19 with TRBJ1-3, with 7 bases fitting TRBD1. This CDR3 contains 15 residues. CDR1 and CDR2 (germline): LNHDA, SQIVND (reference sequence). V gave up 9 bases and J gave up 0 bases; unmatched junction bases: 8. CDR3 loop: CASWGQKDSGNTIYF. The CDR3 region has the DNA TGTGCCAGCTGGGGACAGAAAGACTCTGGAAACACCATATATTTT.

The chain employs TRBV6-2 or TRBV6-3 and TRBJ1-2; TRBD1 matches at 7 bases. V gave up 4 bases and J gave up 6 bases; unmatched junction bases: 11. The CDR3 runs 15 residues. The germline gives CDR1 MNHEY, CDR2 SVGEGT. The CDR3 DNA reads as TGTGCCAGCAGTTCACGACAGGGAAGGGTAGATGGCTACACCTTC. Its translation is CASSSRQGRVDGYTF.

This rearrangement joins TRBV7-2 to TRBJ1-5; D is undetermined. V gave up 3 bases and J gave up 6 bases, with 12 bases separating them. Germline V gives CDR1 SGHTA, CDR2 FQGNSA. The length of the CDR3 is 14 residues. The CDR3 region has the DNA TGTGCCAGCAGCTTGGGTCCCACGGGTCAGCCCCAGCATTTT. Protein product: CASSLGPTGQPQHF.

The CDR3 spells CASSSPRDRGLPNTGELFF. CDR3 DNA sequence: TGTGCCAGCAGCTCACCCCGGGACAGGGGGCTTCCCAACACCGGGGAGCTGTTTTTT. The chain employs TRBV2 and TRBJ2-2; 12 bases line up with TRBD1. Trimming cost V 6 bases and J 2 bases; bases outside gene matches: 13. Germline V gene data show CDR1 as SNHLY and CDR2 as FYNNEI. This CDR3 comprises 19 residues.

CDR3 residues: CASSILPGQGLLGSNQPQHF. The CDR3 bases are TGTGCCAGTAGTATTTTACCCGGACAGGGACTACTTGGAAGCAATCAGCCCCAGCATTTT. The V call is TRBV19, the J call TRBJ1-5; TRBD1 aligns across 8 bases. Germline CDR1 LNHDA, CDR2 SQIVND (reference sequence). Germline trimming cut 3 bases from V and 1 base from J; bases unmatched to any gene: 17. This CDR3 contains 20 residues.

The chain recombines TRBV27 with TRBJ2-3; 12 nucleotides align to TRBD2. CDR1 is MNHEY, CDR2 SMNVEV, per germline (reference sequence). The CDR3 is 17 residues long. V lost 2 bases, J lost 6 bases, and 9 bases stayed unmatched. CDR3 residues: CASSLTRLAGGRDTQYF. The CDR3 region has the DNA TGTGCCAGCAGTTTAACTCGGCTAGCGGGGGGGCGGGATACGCAGTATTTT.

The gene calls are TRBV18 and TRBJ2-1, with D tentatively TRBD1 (5 bases). The germline V gene has CDR1 KGHSH and CDR2 LQKENI. Deletions cut 2 bases from V and 2 bases from J, with 10 bases between. CDR3 length: 15 residues. CDR3 in DNA: TGTGCCAGCTCACCATCTCAGGGTACCTACAATGAGCAGTTCTTC. Amino acids: CASSPSQGTYNEQFF.

The chain carries TRBV19 and TRBJ2-5, with 10 bases lining up with TRBD1. Germline-derived CDR1 and CDR2 are LNHDA and SQIVND (reference sequence). V lost 5 bases to trimming and J lost 5 bases; unmatched junction nucleotides: 8. This CDR3 spans 15 amino acids. The CDR3 sequence: CASSWGQGLGETQYF. The CDR3 DNA follows: TGTGCCAGTAGTTGGGGACAGGGGTTAGGGGAGACCCAGTACTTC.

This sequence joins TRBV29-1 and TRBJ1-1; tentative D call: TRBD1 (6 bases). Germline CDR1 and CDR2: SQVTM and ANQGSEA. This CDR3 spans 13 amino acids. Trimming cost V 5 bases and J 5 bases, with 15 bases left between them. In DNA, the CDR3 is TGCAGCGTTAAGACAGGTCCGGGGACTGAAGCTTTCTTT. Protein sequence: CSVKTGPGTEAFF.

The J gene is TRBJ2-7, the V gene TRBV7-2; 7 bases agree with TRBD2. This CDR3 spans 14 amino acids. Germline V CDR1 and CDR2: SGHTA, FQGNSA. V trimming: 2 bases; J trimming: 0 bases; junction bases outside the gene matches: 1. The DNA of the CDR3 is TGTGCCAGCAGCTTACAGCGGGGCTCCTACGAGCAGTACTTC. As protein: CASSLQRGSYEQYF.

The rearrangement joins TRBV27 to TRBJ1-2, with 8 bases identical to TRBD1. CDR1 MNHEY and CDR2 SMNVEV come from the germline V gene (reference sequence). The CDR3 sequence is 18 residues long. V trimming: 5 bases; J trimming: 5 bases; junction bases outside the gene matches: 19. For the CDR3, the DNA is TGTGCCAGCAGTCTTCCCTCACGAGTCGACAGGGGACTGTATGGCTACACCTTC. Translating gives CASSLPSRVDRGLYGYTF.

The chain joins TRBV19 to TRBJ1-5; D is unresolved. The CDR3 spans 14 residues. CDR1 is LNHDA, CDR2 SQIVND, per germline (reference sequence). V lost 5 bases, J lost 0 bases, and 8 bases lay in between. Here the CDR3 DNA reads TGTGCCAGTAGTCCACAGATTAGCAATCAGCCCCAGCATTTT. It yields the protein CASSPQISNQPQHF. Together with reference TRBV19 and TRBJ1-5, the CDR3 gives the full variable domain: DGGITQSPKYLFRKEGQNVTLSCEQNLNHDAMYWYRQDPGQGLRLIYYSQIVNDFQKGDIAEGYSVSREKKESFPLTVTSAQKNPTAFYLCASSPQISNQPQHFGDGTRLSIL.

The gene calls are TRBV5-1 and TRBJ1-2, with 8 bases lining up with TRBD1. The germline V gene has CDR1 SGHRS and CDR2 YFSETQ. The CDR3 spans 13 residues. Unmatched junction bases numbered 5, after V lost 0 bases and J lost 10 bases. This CDR3 reads CASSLGTGSFYTF. In nucleotides, the CDR3 is TGCGCCAGCAGCTTGGGGACAGGGAGCTTCTACACCTTC.

This chain links TRBV7-8 with TRBJ2-6; TRBD2 is a possible D gene (5 bases). The CDR3 covers 18 residues. Germline-derived CDR1 and CDR2 are SGHVS and FQNEAQ. V lost 0 bases to trimming and J lost 0 bases, with 12 bases between them. This CDR3 reads CASSLAGLDFSGANVLTF. The CDR3 bases are TGTGCCAGCAGCTTAGCCGGACTCGACTTCTCTGGGGCCAACGTCCTGACTTTC.

The J gene is TRBJ1-5, the V gene TRBV19, with a possible D match to TRBD1 (6 bases). In germline, CDR1 is LNHDA, CDR2 SQIVND (reference sequence). The CDR3 is 16 amino acids. V was shortened by 3 bases and J by 0 bases, with 12 bases between the two germline ends. The CDR3, as DNA: TGTGCCAGTAGTATGTCCAGGGGACATAGCAATCAGCCCCAGCATTTT. This encodes CASSMSRGHSNQPQHF.

The chain is built from TRBV5-1 and TRBJ1-2, with 9 bases lining up with TRBD1. Unmatched junction bases numbered 11, after V lost 4 bases and J lost 7 bases. This CDR3 spans 15 amino acids. From germline, CDR1 is SGHRS and CDR2 YFSETQ. In nucleotides, the CDR3 is TGCGCCAGCAGCATACCGGGACAGGGTGAAACTGGCTACACCTTC. Translation gives CASSIPGQGETGYTF.

The chain couples TRBV19 to TRBJ2-7, with TRBD1 matching over 11 bases. The CDR3 spans 14 residues. The V segment lost 8 bases and the J segment 5 bases; nucleotides outside the gene matches: 8. Germline CDR1 reads LNHDA; CDR2 reads SQIVND (reference sequence). The CDR3 DNA reads TGTGCCAGTGGACCAGGACAGGGGGCGCACGAGCAGTACTTC. Protein: CASGPGQGAHEQYF.

This chain uses TRBV18 with TRBJ2-7; possibly TRBD1 for D (6 bases). V lost 3 bases and J 7 bases, leaving 10 bases between the germline ends. This CDR3 contains 12 residues. CDR1 and CDR2 from the germline V gene are KGHSH and LQKENI. CDR3 sequence: CASSPDTGEQYF. Written as DNA, the CDR3 is TGTGCCAGCTCACCCGATACAGGGGAGCAGTACTTC.

There are many counts of this clone. J is TRBJ2-7 and V is TRBV6-2 or TRBV6-3, with D possibly matching TRBD2 (5 bases). In germline, CDR1 is MNHEY, CDR2 SVGEGT. The CDR3 consists of 14 residues. V was shortened by 1 base and J by 1 base, with 8 bases between the two germline ends. The CDR3 DNA reads as TGTGCCAGCAGTTACTGGCTAGCTTCCTACGAGCAGTACTTC. It specifies CASSYWLASYEQYF.

The chain is built from TRBV6-6 and TRBJ2-7; maybe TRBD2 (5 bases). Trimming pared 2 bases from V and 7 bases from J, leaving 15 bases between. This CDR3 contains 14 residues. The germline gives CDR1 MNHNY, CDR2 SVGAGI (reference sequence). The CDR3 spells CASSYTTSSPEQYF. The CDR3 DNA follows: TGTGCCAGCAGTTACACCACATCTAGCCCTGAGCAGTACTTC.

The J gene is TRBJ2-1, the V gene TRBV3-1 (or the pseudogene TRBV3-2); 7 nucleotides agree with TRBD2. The germline V gene encodes CDR1 LGHDT and CDR2 YNNKEL (reference sequence). The length of the CDR3 is 18 residues. The ends lost 3 bases at V and 7 bases at J; junction bases unmatched: 18. The CDR3 protein is CASSQGLRAGSTRNEQFF. In nucleotides, the CDR3 is TGTGCCAGCAGCCAGGGGCTTAGAGCGGGGTCAACCAGGAATGAGCAGTTCTTC.